This T cell receptor (beta chain) derives from a study of blood T cell repertoires in COVID-19. Study-wide background: Sites across the United States, Italy and Spain contributed samples from acute and convalescent COVID-19. Sample material is recorded as cDNA or gDNA derived from T cells, B-cell-depleted T cells, or PBMCs.

All enrollees were roughly 18 to 90 years old and from under 25 US areas. CDR3 length: 16 amino acids. CDR1 is MNHEY, CDR2 SVGAGI, per germline. V lost 2 bases to trimming and J lost 2 bases, with 15 bases between them. In the original analysis: Quantification of nucleated cells was approximated via reference gene primer amplification. The assay was immunoSEQ multiplex PCR, and TCRdb's table has in-frame clones only and misses some. The DNA gave D and trimming, while V, J and clone size come from that table. This table has 150,000 or so clones, over 75% appearing once. The V gene is TRBV6-5, the J gene TRBJ1-1; a possible D gene is TRBD1 (6 bases). This clonotype was sampled from a human donor with acute COVID-19. The donor label of this sample is uncertain. The sample consisted of PBMCs or T cells enriched from blood (not recorded which). The DNA for the CDR3 is TGTGCCAGCAGTTACAAGACAGGCCGGGAAAACACTGAAGCTTTCTTT. The encoded protein is CASSYKTGRENTEAFF.